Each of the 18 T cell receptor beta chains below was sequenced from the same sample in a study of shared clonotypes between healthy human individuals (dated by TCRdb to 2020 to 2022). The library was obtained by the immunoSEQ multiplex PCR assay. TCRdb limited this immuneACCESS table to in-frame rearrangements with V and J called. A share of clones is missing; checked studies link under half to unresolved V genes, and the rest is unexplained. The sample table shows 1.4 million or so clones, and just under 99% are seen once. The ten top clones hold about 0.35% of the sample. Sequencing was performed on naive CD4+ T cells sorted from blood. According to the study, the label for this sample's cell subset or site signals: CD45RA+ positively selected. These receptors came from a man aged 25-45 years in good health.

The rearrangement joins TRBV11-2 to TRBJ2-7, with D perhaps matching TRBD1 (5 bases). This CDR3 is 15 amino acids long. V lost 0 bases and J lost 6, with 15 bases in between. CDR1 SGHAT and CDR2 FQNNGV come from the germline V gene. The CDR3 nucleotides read TGTGCCAGCAGCTTAGATGTTTTTTACAGGATCGAGCAGTACTTC. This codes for CASSLDVFYRIEQYF.

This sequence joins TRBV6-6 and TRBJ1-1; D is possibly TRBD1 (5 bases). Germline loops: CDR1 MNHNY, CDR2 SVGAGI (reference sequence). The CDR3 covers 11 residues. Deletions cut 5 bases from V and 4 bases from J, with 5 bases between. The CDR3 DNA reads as TGTGCCAGCAGTCAGGGCACTGAAGCTTTCTTT. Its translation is CASSQGTEAFF.

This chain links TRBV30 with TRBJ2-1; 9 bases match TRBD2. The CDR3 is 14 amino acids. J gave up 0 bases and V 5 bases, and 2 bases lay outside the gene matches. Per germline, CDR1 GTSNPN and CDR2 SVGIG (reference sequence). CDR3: CAWDSGSSYNEQFF. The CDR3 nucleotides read TGTGCCTGGGATAGCGGGAGCTCCTACAATGAGCAGTTCTTC.

This CDR3 is CASSQLAGRADTQYF. The CDR3 nucleotides read TGCGCCAGCAGCCAACTAGCGGGAAGGGCAGATACGCAGTATTTT. The chain couples TRBV5-1 to TRBJ2-3, with TRBD2 identical over 10 bases. Trimming at V came to 4 bases and at J to 4 bases, leaving 6 bases not matched to a gene. The CDR3 is made up of 15 amino acids. Germline CDR1 and CDR2: SGHRS and YFSETQ.

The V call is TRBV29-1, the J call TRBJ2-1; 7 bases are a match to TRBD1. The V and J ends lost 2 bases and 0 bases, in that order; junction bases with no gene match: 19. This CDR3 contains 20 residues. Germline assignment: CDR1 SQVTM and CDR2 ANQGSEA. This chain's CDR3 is CSVERGLGSAETTSYNEQFF. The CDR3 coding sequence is TGCAGCGTTGAAAGGGGGCTAGGTAGCGCGGAAACTACCTCCTACAATGAGCAGTTCTTC.

The CDR3 sequence is CASSPGHSYEQYF. DNA of the CDR3: TGCGCCAGCAGTCCGGGACATTCCTACGAGCAGTACTTC. V and J are TRBV5-1 and TRBJ2-7; tentative D call: TRBD1 (6 bases). Trimming pared 5 bases from V and 1 base from J, leaving 10 bases between. From germline, CDR1 is SGHRS and CDR2 YFSETQ. There are 13 residues in the CDR3.

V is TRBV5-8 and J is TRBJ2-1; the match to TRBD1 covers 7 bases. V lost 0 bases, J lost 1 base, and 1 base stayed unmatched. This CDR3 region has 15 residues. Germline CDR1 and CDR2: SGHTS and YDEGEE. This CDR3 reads CASSLEGASYNEQFF. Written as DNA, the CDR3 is TGTGCCAGCAGCTTGGAGGGGGCGTCCTACAATGAGCAGTTCTTC. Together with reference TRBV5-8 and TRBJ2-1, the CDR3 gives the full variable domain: EAGVTQSPTHLIKTRGQQATLRCSPISGHTSVYWYQQALGLGLQFLLWYDEGEERNRGNFPPRFSGRQFPNYSSELNVNALELEDSALYLCASSLEGASYNEQFFGPGTRLTVL.

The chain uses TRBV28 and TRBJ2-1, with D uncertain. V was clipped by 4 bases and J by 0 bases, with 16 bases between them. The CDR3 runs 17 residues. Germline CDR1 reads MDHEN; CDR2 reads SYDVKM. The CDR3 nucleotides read TGTGCCAGCAGTTCTCAGACTCAAGGGAACTCCTACAATGAGCAGTTCTTC. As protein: CASSSQTQGNSYNEQFF.

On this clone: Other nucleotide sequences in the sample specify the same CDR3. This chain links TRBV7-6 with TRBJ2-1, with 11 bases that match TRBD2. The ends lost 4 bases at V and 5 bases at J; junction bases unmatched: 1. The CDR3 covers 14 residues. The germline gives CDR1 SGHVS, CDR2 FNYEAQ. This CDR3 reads CASSSGLADNEQFF. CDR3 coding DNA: TGTGCCAGCAGCTCGGGACTAGCGGACAATGAGCAGTTCTTC.

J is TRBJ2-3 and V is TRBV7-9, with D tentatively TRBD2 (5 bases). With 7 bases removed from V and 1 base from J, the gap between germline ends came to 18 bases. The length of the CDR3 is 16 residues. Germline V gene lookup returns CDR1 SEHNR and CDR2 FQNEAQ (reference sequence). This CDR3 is CASTVGGAGRTDTQYF. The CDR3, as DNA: TGTGCCAGCACCGTCGGAGGTGCGGGCCGCACAGATACGCAGTATTTT.

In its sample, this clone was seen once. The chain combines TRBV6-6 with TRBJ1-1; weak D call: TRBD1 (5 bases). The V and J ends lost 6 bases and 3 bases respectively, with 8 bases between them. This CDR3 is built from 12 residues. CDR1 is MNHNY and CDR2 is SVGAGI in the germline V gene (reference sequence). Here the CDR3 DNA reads TGTGCCAGCAGCCGGGGGTACACTGAAGCTTTCTTT. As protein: CASSRGYTEAFF.

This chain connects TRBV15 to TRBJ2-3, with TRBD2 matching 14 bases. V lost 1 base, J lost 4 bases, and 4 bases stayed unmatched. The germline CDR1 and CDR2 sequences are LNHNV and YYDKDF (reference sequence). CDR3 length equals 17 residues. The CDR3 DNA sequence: TGTGCCACCAGCAGAGGACTAGCGGGAGGGGCGGCAGATACGCAGTATTTT. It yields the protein CATSRGLAGGAADTQYF.

The CDR3 DNA sequence: TGTGCCAGTAGCCGTAGTAGCGGGAGCTGGAATGAGCAGTTCTTC. This encodes CASSRSSGSWNEQFF. The chain has TRBV19 and TRBJ2-1; 9 nucleotides line up with TRBD2. Germline V CDR1 and CDR2: LNHDA, SQIVND (reference sequence). The V gene end was trimmed by 6 bases and the J gene end by 7 bases; junction bases not matched to a gene: 10. This CDR3 has 15 amino acids.

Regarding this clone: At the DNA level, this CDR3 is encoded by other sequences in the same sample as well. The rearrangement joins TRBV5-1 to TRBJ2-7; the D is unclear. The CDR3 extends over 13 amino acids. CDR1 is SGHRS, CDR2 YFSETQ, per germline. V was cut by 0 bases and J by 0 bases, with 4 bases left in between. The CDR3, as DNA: TGCGCCAGCAGCTTGGTTGTCTCCTACGAGCAGTACTTC. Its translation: CASSLVVSYEQYF.

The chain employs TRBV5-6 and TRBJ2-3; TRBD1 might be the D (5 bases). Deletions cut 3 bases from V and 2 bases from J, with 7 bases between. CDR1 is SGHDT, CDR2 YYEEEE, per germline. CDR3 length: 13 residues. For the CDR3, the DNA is TGTGCCAGCAGCTCGACAGTCACAGATACGCAGTATTTT. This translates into CASSSTVTDTQYF.

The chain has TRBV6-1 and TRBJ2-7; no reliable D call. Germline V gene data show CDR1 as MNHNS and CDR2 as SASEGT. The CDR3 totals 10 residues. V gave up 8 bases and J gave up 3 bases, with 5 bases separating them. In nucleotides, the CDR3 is TGTGCCAGCGGGCACTACGAGCAGTACTTC. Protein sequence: CASGHYEQYF.

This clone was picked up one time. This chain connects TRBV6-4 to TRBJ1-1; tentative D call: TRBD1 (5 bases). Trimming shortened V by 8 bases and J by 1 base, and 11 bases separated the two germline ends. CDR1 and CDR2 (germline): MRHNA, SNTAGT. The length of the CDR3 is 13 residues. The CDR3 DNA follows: TGTGCCAGCTCCGGGACGGCGAACACTGAAGCTTTCTTT. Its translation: CASSGTANTEAFF.

The CDR3 DNA reads TGTGCCAGCGGAACCGGGACAGGGTATACTGAAGCTTTCTTT. It translates to CASGTGTGYTEAFF. The chain employs TRBV2 and TRBJ1-1; TRBD1 agrees at 9 bases. CDR1 SNHLY and CDR2 FYNNEI come from the germline V gene. V shed 8 bases and J 5 bases; nucleotides not matched to a gene: 9. This CDR3 spans 14 amino acids.